Following are 3 T cell receptor beta chains from one sample sequenced in a study of cytotoxic CD8 clonotypes in ibrutinib-treated CLL. Profiled with immunoSEQ multiplex PCR; TCRdb holds only in-frame clones, not every one. The sample holds about 330,000 clones, over 60% seen once. Sequencing was performed on PBMCs, taken after 36 months of ibrutinib treatment. These receptors were collected from a human donor with chronic lymphocytic leukemia.

The genes are TRBV6-5 and TRBJ1-1; D not resolved. With 0 bases removed from V and 5 bases from J, the gap between germline ends came to 7 bases. CDR3 length: 13 residues. The V gene's germline CDR1 is MNHEY and CDR2 SVGAGI. DNA for the CDR3: TGTGCCAGCAGTTACTCCCTTTGGACTGAAGCTTTCTTT. Its translation: CASSYSLWTEAFF.

The rearrangement joins TRBV9 to TRBJ2-5, with D possibly called TRBD1 or TRBD2 (5 bases each). The CDR3 runs to 14 residues. V lost 3 bases to trimming and J lost 5 bases, with 14 bases between them. Germline V CDR1 and CDR2: SGDLS, YYNGEE. CDR3 nucleotide sequence: TGTGCCAGCAGCGGTCGGGACCGGTGGGAGACCCAGTACTTC. Translation gives CASSGRDRWETQYF.

CDR3 DNA: TGCGCCAGCAGCCAAGGGGGGGCGAATGAAAAACTGTTTTTT. This sequence encodes CASSQGGANEKLFF. The genes are TRBV4-1 and TRBJ1-4; the D gene is possibly TRBD1 (6 bases). V was shortened by 1 base and J by 5 bases, with 8 bases between the two germline ends. Germline V gives CDR1 MGHRA, CDR2 YSYEKL. This CDR3 is built from 14 residues.